This TCR beta chain stems from a study of identical twins. Study findings and constraints: The authors drew conclusions from cross-sectional statistical analysis rather than following the same donors.

Unique molecular identifiers were in the cDNA, with template-switch universal primer binding. Via MiXCR, TCRdb re-called the 5' RACE reads, giving one row per CDR3 protein. In the table there are approximately 620,000 distinct CDR3 sequences, over 8.5% of which are singletons. Looked up from germline, CDR1 is MGHDK and CDR2 is SYGVNS. J was trimmed by 9 bases and V by 2 bases; bases with no gene match: 14. The CDR3 runs to 17 residues. In regard to this clonotype: Its target is unknown.

This sample also belongs to another study, concerning yellow fever vaccine responses in identical twins.

The source of this sequence is a woman aged 18-30 years in good health. V and J are TRBV25-1 and TRBJ2-1; TRBD2 aligns across 9 bases. Sequencing was done on a sample of PBMCs. The CDR3 DNA sequence: TGTGCCAGCAGTGAACGGGCCCTAGCGGGACCCACCAGTGAGCAGTTCTTC. This codes for CASSERALAGPTSEQFF.